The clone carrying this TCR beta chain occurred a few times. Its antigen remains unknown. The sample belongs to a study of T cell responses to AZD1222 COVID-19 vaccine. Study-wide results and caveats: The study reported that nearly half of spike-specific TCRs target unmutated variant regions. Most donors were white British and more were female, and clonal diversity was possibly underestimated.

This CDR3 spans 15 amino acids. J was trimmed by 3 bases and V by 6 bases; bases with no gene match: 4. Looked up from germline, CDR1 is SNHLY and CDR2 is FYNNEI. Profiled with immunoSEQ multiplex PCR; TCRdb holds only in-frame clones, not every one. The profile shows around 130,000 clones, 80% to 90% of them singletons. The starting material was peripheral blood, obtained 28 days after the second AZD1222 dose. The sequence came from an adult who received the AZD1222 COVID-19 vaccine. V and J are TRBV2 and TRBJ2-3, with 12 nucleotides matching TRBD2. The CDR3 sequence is CASSGLAGITDTQYF. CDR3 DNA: TGTGCCAGCAGCGGACTAGCGGGGATAACAGATACGCAGTATTTT.